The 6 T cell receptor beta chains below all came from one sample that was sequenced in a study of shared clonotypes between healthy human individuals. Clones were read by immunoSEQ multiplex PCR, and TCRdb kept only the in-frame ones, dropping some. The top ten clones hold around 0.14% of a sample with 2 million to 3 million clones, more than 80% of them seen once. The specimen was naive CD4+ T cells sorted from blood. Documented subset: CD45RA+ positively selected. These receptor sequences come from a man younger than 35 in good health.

Written as DNA, the CDR3 is TGTGCCAGCAGCTGGCAGGTAGGGGAGAACACTGAAGCTTTCTTT. Translated, it gives CASSWQVGENTEAFF. The chain is built from TRBV5-6 and TRBJ1-1, with a weak D call TRBD1 (5 bases). CDR1 and CDR2 from the germline V gene are SGHDT and YYEEEE. The CDR3 contains 15 residues. Trimming took off 3 bases at V and 1 base at J, with 13 bases between the two ends.

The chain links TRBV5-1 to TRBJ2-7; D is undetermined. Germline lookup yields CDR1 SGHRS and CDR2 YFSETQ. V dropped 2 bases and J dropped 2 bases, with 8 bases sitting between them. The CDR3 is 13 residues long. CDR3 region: CASSFYRTYEQYF. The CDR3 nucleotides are TGCGCCAGCAGCTTTTACAGAACCTACGAGCAGTACTTC.

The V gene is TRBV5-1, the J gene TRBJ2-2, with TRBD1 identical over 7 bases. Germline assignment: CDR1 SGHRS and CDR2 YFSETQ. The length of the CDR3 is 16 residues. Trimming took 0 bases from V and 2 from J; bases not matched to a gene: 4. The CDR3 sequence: CASSLGDSFNTGELFF. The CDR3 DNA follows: TGCGCCAGCAGCTTGGGGGACAGCTTCAACACCGGGGAGCTGTTTTTT.

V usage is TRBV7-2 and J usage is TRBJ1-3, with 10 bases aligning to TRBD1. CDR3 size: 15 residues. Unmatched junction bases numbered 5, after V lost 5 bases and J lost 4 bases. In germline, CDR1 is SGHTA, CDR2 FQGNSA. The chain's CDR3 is CASSRGTGDGNTIYF. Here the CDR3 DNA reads TGTGCCAGCAGCAGAGGGACAGGGGACGGAAACACCATATATTTT.

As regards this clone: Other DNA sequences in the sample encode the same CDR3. CDR3 in amino acids: CASSLSVSGNTIYF. CDR3 in DNA: TGTGCCAGCAGTTTATCCGTCTCTGGAAACACCATATATTTT. J is TRBJ1-3 and V is TRBV27; D ambiguous. Germline V gene data show CDR1 as MNHEY and CDR2 as SMNVEV (reference sequence). The CDR3 has 14 amino acids. The ends were cut back, 0 bases at V and 0 bases at J, with 3 bases in the middle.

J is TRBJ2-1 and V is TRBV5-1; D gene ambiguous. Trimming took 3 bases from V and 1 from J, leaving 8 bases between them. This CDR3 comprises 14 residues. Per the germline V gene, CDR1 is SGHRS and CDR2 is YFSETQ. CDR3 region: CASSYGRSYNEQFF. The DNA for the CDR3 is TGCGCCAGCAGCTATGGACGGTCCTACAATGAGCAGTTCTTC.